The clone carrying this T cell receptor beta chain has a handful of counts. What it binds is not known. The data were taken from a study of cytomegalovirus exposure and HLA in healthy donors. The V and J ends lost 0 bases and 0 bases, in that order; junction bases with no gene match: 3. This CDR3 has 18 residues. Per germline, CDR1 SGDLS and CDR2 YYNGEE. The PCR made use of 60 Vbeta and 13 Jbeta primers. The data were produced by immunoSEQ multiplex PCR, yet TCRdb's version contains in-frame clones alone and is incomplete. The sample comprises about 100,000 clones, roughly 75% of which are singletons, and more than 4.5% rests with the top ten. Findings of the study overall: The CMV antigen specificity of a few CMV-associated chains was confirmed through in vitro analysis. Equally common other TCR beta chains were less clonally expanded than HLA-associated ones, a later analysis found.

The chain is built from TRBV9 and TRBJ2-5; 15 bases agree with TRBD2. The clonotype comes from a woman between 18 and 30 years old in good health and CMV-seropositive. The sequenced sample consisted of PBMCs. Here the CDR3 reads CASSVGGLAGGYQETQYF. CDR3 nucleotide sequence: TGTGCCAGCAGCGTAGGAGGACTAGCGGGAGGGTACCAAGAGACCCAGTACTTC.